Listed below are T cell receptor beta chains from one sample, sequenced in a study of CD8+ T cells in alopecia areata. Measured with immunoSEQ multiplex PCR; TCRdb has only the in-frame clones, and not every one. Of about 140,000 clones in the sample, 45% to 60% were seen once. The sequences come from CD4+ T cells sorted from blood, collected at week 0. The receptor source for this set is a human donor with alopecia areata. Each CDR3 is given with its conserved first and last residue. D genes are given only for firm matches. Size values are once, few and many counts, or a class for expanded clones, and some rows have none.

v_call,d_call,j_call,clone_size,cdr3_nt,cdr3_aa
TRBV11-2,.,TRBJ2-5,few,TGTGCCAGCAGCTCAGGGGAGACCCAGTACTTC,CASSSGETQYF
TRBV7-3,TRBD2,TRBJ2-3,.,TGTGCCAGCAGCTACAGCGGGGCTAGCACAGATACGCAGTATTTT,CASSYSGASTDTQYF
TRBV29-1,.,TRBJ1-2,.,TGCAGCGTAGGACCCCAGGGTTTGTATGGCTACACCTTC,CSVGPQGLYGYTF
TRBV19,.,TRBJ1-1,.,TGTGCCAGTAGTGTTCGGGCGGACACTGAAGCTTTCTTT,CASSVRADTEAFF
TRBV27,TRBD1,TRBJ1-2,.,TGTGCCAGCAGTAGGAGGACAGGGTTCGGCTACACCTTC,CASSRRTGFGYTF
TRBV6-5,.,TRBJ1-1,.,TGTGCCAGCACCTCATACGGGGGCCCTGAAGCTTTCTTT,CASTSYGGPEAFF
TRBV29-1,TRBD1,TRBJ2-7,.,TGCAGCGTTGAAGGCGGACAGGGGTCCTACGAGCAGTACTTC,CSVEGGQGSYEQYF
TRBV4-1,TRBD2,TRBJ2-3,.,TGCGCCAGCAGCCAAACCGGGACTAGCGGGAGCGGCACAGATACGCAGTATTTT,CASSQTGTSGSGTDTQYF
TRBV4-1,TRBD1,TRBJ1-6,few,TGCGCCAGCAGCCTGGGACAGGGGGCTTCACCCCTCCACTTT,CASSLGQGASPLHF
TRBV30,.,TRBJ1-3,.,TGTGCCTGGACCCCGCCCCTAACCTCTGGAAACACCATATATTTT,CAWTPPLTSGNTIYF
TRBV27,.,TRBJ1-5,many,TGTGCCAGCAGTTTGGACAGCGGTAGCCAGCCCCAGCATTTT,CASSLDSGSQPQHF
TRBV6-5,.,TRBJ2-2,.,TGTGCCAGCAGTAAGACAGGTGTCGCCGGGGAGCTGTTTTTT,CASSKTGVAGELFF
TRBV5-1,.,TRBJ2-7,few,TGCGCCAGCAGCTTAGATGGGAGCTCCTACGAGCAGTACTTC,CASSLDGSSYEQYF
TRBV28,.,TRBJ1-1,few,TGTGCCATCATAGATGGCCCCGGGGCTAGGGGATTCAAAGCTTTCTTT,CAIIDGPGARGFKAFF
TRBV28,TRBD2,TRBJ2-5,.,TGTGCCAGCAGAGTGACTAGCGGGAGGGCCGGGGACTTC,CASRVTSGRAGDF
TRBV6-6,.,TRBJ2-2,.,TGTGCCAGCAGTTCCCCGACAGGGAGGGGCCCCGGGGAGCTGTTTTTT,CASSSPTGRGPGELFF
TRBV28,.,TRBJ2-5,.,TGTGCCAGCAGACGAGCGCCGCATCCACAGTACTTC,CASRRAPHPQYF
TRBV7-2,.,TRBJ2-7,.,TGTGCCAGCAGGGGAGCAGGGGCCTCCGAGCAGTACTTC,CASRGAGASEQYF
TRBV6-5,.,TRBJ1-2,.,TGTGCCAGCAGGCCCAGGACCCTTAACTATGGCTACACCTTC,CASRPRTLNYGYTF
TRBV27,TRBD1,TRBJ2-7,.,TGTGCCAGCGGACCGGGACAGGGTACTTACGAGCAGTACTTC,CASGPGQGTYEQYF
TRBV4-1,.,TRBJ1-1,once,TGCGCCAGCAGCAGGGATCCAGCAGGGGTTTTCTTT,CASSRDPAGVFF
TRBV6-1,.,TRBJ2-1,many,TGTGCCAGCAGTCGACAGGGACTCATCTACAATGAGCAGTTCTTC,CASSRQGLIYNEQFF
TRBV19,.,TRBJ1-5,.,TGTGCCAGTAGTTCAGGAGAACAGCCCCAGCATTTT,CASSSGEQPQHF
TRBV19,TRBD2,TRBJ2-3,.,TGTGCCAGTAGTAGTGCGGGAGGCACAGATACGCAGTATTTT,CASSSAGGTDTQYF
TRBV18,TRBD1,TRBJ1-2,.,TGTGCCAGCTCTCCCGGACAGGGTGACTATGGCTACACCTTC,CASSPGQGDYGYTF
TRBV30,.,TRBJ2-2,.,TGTGCCTGGACGGGGGTGAACACCGGGGAGCTGTTTTTT,CAWTGVNTGELFF
TRBV14,.,TRBJ2-7,.,TGTGCCAGCAGCCCCTCTTGGACCGCGGGGCAGTACTTC,CASSPSWTAGQYF
TRBV11-2,.,TRBJ2-1,few,TGTGCCAGCAGCTTAAGGGGCCGAGTCAATGAGCAGTTCTTC,CASSLRGRVNEQFF
TRBV7-9,.,TRBJ1-5,.,TGTGCCAGCAGCTTAGGATCAGCGCCCCAGCCCCAGCATTTT,CASSLGSAPQPQHF
TRBV27,.,TRBJ2-6,once,TGTGCCAGCGGGCCGAGGGTGGCAGGGGCCAACGTCCTGACTTTC,CASGPRVAGANVLTF
TRBV4-2,TRBD2,TRBJ2-1,.,TGTGCCAGCAGCCAAGCCGCGGGGGGCTACAATGAGCAGTTCTTC,CASSQAAGGYNEQFF
TRBV9,.,TRBJ1-5,.,TGTGCCAGCAGCGTAGACGAGGATAGCAATCAGCCCCAGCATTTT,CASSVDEDSNQPQHF
TRBV20-1,.,TRBJ2-5,.,TGCAGTGCTAGTTCCCCAGAGACCCAGTACTTC,CSASSPETQYF
TRBV29-1,.,TRBJ2-2,few,TGCAGCGTTGAATTGGCACAAACGAACACCGGGGAGCTGTTTTTT,CSVELAQTNTGELFF
TRBV6-1,.,TRBJ1-2,.,TGTGCCAGCAGTGAAAACCTAGTCGGGGGCTACACCTTC,CASSENLVGGYTF